This T cell receptor beta chain originates from a study of shared clonotypes between healthy human individuals. The CDR3 has 14 residues. Per the germline V gene, CDR1 is MNHNY and CDR2 is SVGAGI (reference sequence). Trimming shortened V by 6 bases and J by 6 bases, and 14 bases separated the two germline ends. Libraries were prepared by immunoSEQ multiplex PCR; TCRdb keeps only in-frame clonotypes and omits some of them. The table lists around 350,000 clones, less than 75% of them singletons. This TCR was sampled from a man younger than 45 in good health. This rearrangement joins TRBV6-6 to TRBJ2-2; D might be TRBD1 (5 bases). The specimen sequenced was memory CD4+ T cells sorted from blood. The sample's subset: CD45RA-negative fraction. The CDR3 region is CASRRQLAAGELFF. CDR3 DNA sequence: TGTGCCAGCAGGAGACAGTTGGCCGCCGGGGAGCTGTTTTTT.